Shown below are 30 T cell receptor beta chains from a single sample sequenced in a study of T cells in localized non-small cell lung cancer. The repertoire was sequenced with immunoSEQ multiplex PCR; TCRdb's copy has only in-frame clones and lacks some. The sample has about 52,000 clones; over 70% are singletons. The source material was PBMCs, sampled before any cancer treatment. These receptors were collected from a woman aged 35 to 70 with stage II lung adenocarcinoma.

The V gene is TRBV18, the J gene TRBJ1-1; D call uncertain. The CDR3 has 14 residues. Between the trimmed V and J ends, which lost 6 bases and 1 base, there was a span of 12 bases. CDR1 is KGHSH, CDR2 LQKENI, per germline. DNA of the CDR3: TGTGCCAGCTCTTCCGACCCAGGGAACACTGAAGCTTTCTTT. It is translated as CASSSDPGNTEAFF. Full variable domain (outside the CDR3, taken from reference TRBV18 and TRBJ1-1): NAGVMQNPRHLVRRRGQEARLRCSPMKGHSHVYWYRQLPEEGLKFMVYLQKENIIDESGMPKERFSAEFPKEGPSILRIQQVVRGDSAAYFCASSSDPGNTEAFFGQGTRLTVV.

The genes are TRBV28 and TRBJ2-1; possibly TRBD1 or TRBD2 for D (5 bases each). The V and J ends lost 6 bases and 4 bases respectively, with 16 bases between them. Germline lookup yields CDR1 MDHEN and CDR2 SYDVKM. The CDR3 totals 15 residues. The CDR3: CASRSRESVYNEQFF. The CDR3 coding sequence is TGTGCCAGCAGGTCCAGGGAGTCGGTTTACAATGAGCAGTTCTTC.

V and J are TRBV29-1 and TRBJ2-7; 11 nucleotides agree with TRBD1. The J segment lost 4 bases and the V segment lost 6 bases, leaving 11 bases of the junction unmatched. The CDR3 covers 15 residues. Germline V gives CDR1 SQVTM, CDR2 ANQGSEA. CDR3 nucleotides: TGCAGCGTGGGGACAGGGGGATCTGCGGTATACGAGCAGTACTTC. This encodes CSVGTGGSAVYEQYF.

The V and J genes are TRBV28 and TRBJ2-3; no reliable D call. Germline CDR1 and CDR2: MDHEN and SYDVKM. This CDR3 contains 12 residues. Between the trimmed V and J ends, which lost 5 bases and 5 bases, there was a span of 8 bases. CDR3 nucleotide sequence: TGTGCCAGCAGTGTTGGGCTAGATACGCAGTATTTT. The encoded protein is CASSVGLDTQYF.

This sequence joins TRBV5-1 and TRBJ1-1; D is unresolved. CDR3 length: 14 amino acids. V was trimmed by 1 base and J by 5 bases, leaving 12 bases between them. The germline V gene has CDR1 SGHRS and CDR2 YFSETQ. This chain's CDR3 is CASSLKTDFTEAFF. The CDR3 DNA follows: TGCGCCAGCAGCTTGAAAACAGACTTTACTGAAGCTTTCTTT.

This clone was found a few times. The rearrangement links TRBV6-1 to TRBJ1-5; 7 bases match TRBD1. Unmatched junction bases numbered 7, after V lost 0 bases and J lost 8 bases. CDR1 is MNHNS and CDR2 is SASEGT in the germline V gene. This CDR3 has 15 amino acids. The CDR3 coding sequence is TGTGCCAGCAGTGAAGCAGGGGGCCAAGAGGAGCCCCAGCATTTT. Amino acids: CASSEAGGQEEPQHF.

This clone was seen only once. The V gene is TRBV10-2, the J gene TRBJ2-5, with D perhaps TRBD1 or TRBD2 (7 bases each). Germline values: CDR1 WSHSY, CDR2 SAAADI. Trimming shortened V by 2 bases and J by 2 bases, and 15 bases separated the two germline ends. The CDR3 consists of 16 residues. The CDR3 protein is CASSESGTDLQETQYF. For the CDR3, the DNA is TGCGCCAGCAGTGAGAGCGGGACAGACTTACAAGAGACCCAGTACTTC.

The chain combines TRBV5-1 with TRBJ2-4; D is possibly TRBD2 (6 bases). The CDR3 sequence is 16 residues long. The germline gives CDR1 SGHRS, CDR2 YFSETQ. The ends were cut back, 6 bases at V and 8 bases at J, with 24 bases in the middle. The CDR3 reads CASTRSGSGVGDIQYF. Written as DNA, the CDR3 is TGCGCCAGCACCCGAAGTGGTTCGGGGGTCGGGGACATTCAGTACTTC.

The V gene is TRBV18, the J gene TRBJ1-1, with D perhaps matching TRBD1 (6 bases). The CDR3 runs 14 residues. In germline, CDR1 is KGHSH, CDR2 LQKENI. V was pared by 3 bases and J by 4 bases, with 12 bases between. The CDR3 region is CASSPQGLGTEAFF. The CDR3 DNA reads as TGTGCCAGCTCACCCCAGGGGTTGGGCACTGAAGCTTTCTTT.

The chain is built from TRBV7-3 and TRBJ2-1; D ambiguous. The CDR3 totals 12 residues. Trimming left V 4 bases short and J 7 bases short, with 8 bases between. Per the germline V gene, CDR1 is SGHTA and CDR2 is FQGTGA. This chain's CDR3 is CASSYFENEQFF. The DNA for the CDR3 is TGTGCCAGCAGCTACTTTGAGAATGAGCAGTTCTTC.

The gene calls are TRBV29-1 and TRBJ2-5; 9 nucleotides align to TRBD2. Germline CDR1 and CDR2: SQVTM and ANQGSEA. This CDR3 is built from 15 residues. V gave up 5 bases and J gave up 5 bases; unmatched junction bases: 12. For the CDR3, the DNA is TGCAGCGTTTGCCGGACTAGCGTGATGGGGGAGACCCAGTACTTC. Translation: CSVCRTSVMGETQYF.

The CDR3 is CASRPHDGRSYNEQFF. CDR3 bases: TGTGCCAGCAGACCGCACGACGGGCGCTCCTACAATGAGCAGTTCTTC. This chain joins TRBV11-2 and TRBJ2-1; D unclear. The CDR3 loop spans 16 amino acids. V was clipped by 6 bases and J by 0 bases, with 15 bases between them. Looked up from germline, CDR1 is SGHAT and CDR2 is FQNNGV.

The CDR3 sequence: CASSPGSDQPQHF. The DNA for the CDR3 is TGTGCCAGCTCACCGGGCTCTGATCAGCCCCAGCATTTT. J is TRBJ1-5 and V is TRBV18; D gene unclear. Deletions cut 3 bases from V and 5 bases from J, with 8 bases between. CDR1 is KGHSH, CDR2 LQKENI, per germline. This CDR3 spans 13 amino acids.

This clone was detected once. The rearrangement joins TRBV7-2 to TRBJ1-6, with a tentative D call TRBD1 (5 bases). Trimming took off 5 bases at V and 6 bases at J, with 17 bases between the two ends. CDR3 size: 16 residues. CDR1 and CDR2 (germline): SGHTA, FQGNSA. The DNA of the CDR3 is TGTGCCAGCAGCCTCGGACCGGGGCAGACTAATTCACCCCTCCACTTT. Protein sequence: CASSLGPGQTNSPLHF.

This clone was seen a few times. V gene TRBV18 combines with J gene TRBJ1-1, with 7 positions matching TRBD1. The germline V gene encodes CDR1 KGHSH and CDR2 LQKENI. Trimming at V came to 1 base and at J to 0 bases, leaving 5 bases not matched to a gene. CDR3 length equals 16 residues. The CDR3 sequence is CASSPHKGAMNTEAFF. CDR3 nucleotide sequence: TGTGCCAGCTCACCACACAAGGGGGCGATGAACACTGAAGCTTTCTTT.

The table lists this clone with a count of one. This chain links TRBV2 with TRBJ1-2; tentative D call: TRBD1 (6 bases). Trimming stripped 8 bases from V and 0 bases from J, with 13 bases between. Germline V lookup: CDR1 SNHLY, CDR2 FYNNEI. The CDR3 contains 14 residues. CDR3 DNA sequence: TGTGCCAGCGGTCAGGGGCTGGCTAACTATGGCTACACCTTC. It specifies CASGQGLANYGYTF. Together with reference TRBV2 and TRBJ1-2, the CDR3 gives the full variable domain: EPEVTQTPSHQVTQMGQEVILRCVPISNHLYFYWYRQILGQKVEFLVSFYNNEISEKSEIFDDQFSVERPDGSNFTLKIRSTKLEDSAMYFCASGQGLANYGYTFGSGTRLTVV.

This clone was counted many times. The chain is built from TRBV7-3 and TRBJ2-2; D remains ambiguous. CDR1 and CDR2 (germline): SGHTA, FQGTGA. CDR3 length equals 14 residues. V was clipped by 3 bases and J by 0 bases, with 5 bases between them. CDR3 protein: CASSFSPNTGELFF. The CDR3 nucleotides read TGTGCCAGCAGCTTCTCTCCGAACACCGGGGAGCTGTTTTTT.

The chain links TRBV7-9 to TRBJ2-5; 10 nucleotides line up with TRBD2. Germline CDR1 and CDR2: SEHNR and FQNEAQ (reference sequence). This CDR3 is built from 14 residues. Germline trimming cut 5 bases from V and 5 bases from J; bases unmatched to any gene: 5. CDR3 coding DNA: TGTGCCAGCAGCCTAACTAGCGGGGATGAGACCCAGTACTTC. Translated, it gives CASSLTSGDETQYF.

This sequence joins TRBV7-2 and TRBJ1-6; TRBD1 matches at 8 bases. Germline CDR1 SGHTA, CDR2 FQGNSA. The CDR3 consists of 13 residues. Trimming removed 5 bases from V and 12 bases from J; junction bases left unmatched: 6. CDR3 amino acids: CASSLGTGGPLHF. CDR3 bases: TGTGCCAGCAGCCTCGGGACAGGCGGACCCCTCCACTTT. Based on the CDR3 plus reference TRBV7-2 and TRBJ1-6, the full variable domain is GAGVSQSPSNKVTEKGKDVELRCDPISGHTALYWYRQSLGQGLEFLIYFQGNSAPDKSGLPSDRFSAERTGGSVSTLTIQRTQQEDSAVYLCASSLGTGGPLHFGNGTRLTVT.

The chain combines TRBV7-2 with TRBJ1-2; a weak D match, TRBD1 (6 bases). Germline V CDR1 and CDR2: SGHTA, FQGNSA. V was shortened by 6 bases and J by 1 base, with 12 bases between the two germline ends. The CDR3 covers 14 residues. CDR3 in DNA: TGTGCCAGCAGACATGGGACATTTAACTATGGCTACACCTTC. Residues: CASRHGTFNYGYTF.

This chain uses TRBV4-2 with TRBJ1-1, with D possibly TRBD1 on 5 matching bases. V lost 7 bases and J lost 1, with 19 bases in between. CDR3 length: 16 residues. CDR1 and CDR2 (germline): LGHNA, YNFKEQ. CDR3 amino acids: CASTLRADSPNTEAFF. As DNA, the CDR3 is TGTGCCAGCACCCTCAGAGCAGACAGCCCGAACACTGAAGCTTTCTTT.

The chain links TRBV7-2 to TRBJ2-2; 7 bases match TRBD2. Looked up from germline, CDR1 is SGHTA and CDR2 is FQGNSA. V gave up 2 bases and J gave up 4 bases; unmatched junction bases: 1. The CDR3 extends over 14 amino acids. The DNA of the CDR3 is TGTGCCAGCAGCTTAACTAGCGTCACCGGGGAGCTGTTTTTT. Amino acids: CASSLTSVTGELFF.

The gene calls are TRBV28 and TRBJ1-2; D unresolved. The germline V gene has CDR1 MDHEN and CDR2 SYDVKM. The CDR3 has 15 amino acids. V was trimmed by 5 bases and J by 3 bases, leaving 16 bases between them. The CDR3 nucleotides are TGTGCCAGCAGTCCGAATAGGGTCAACTACTATGGCTACACCTTC. As protein: CASSPNRVNYYGYTF.

V gene TRBV7-3 combines with J gene TRBJ2-2, with a tentative D call TRBD1 (5 bases). CDR1 and CDR2 from the germline V gene are SGHTA and FQGTGA. V shed 6 bases and J shed 7 bases, with 18 bases lying between them. The CDR3 runs 15 residues. This CDR3 reads CASSSRGHVVGELFF. The CDR3 coding sequence is TGTGCCAGCAGTTCTAGGGGCCACGTTGTCGGGGAGCTGTTTTTT.

The chain joins TRBV28 to TRBJ1-1, with a tentative D call TRBD1 (5 bases). Looked up from germline, CDR1 is MDHEN and CDR2 is SYDVKM. The CDR3 is made up of 16 amino acids. Trimming shortened V by 7 bases and J by 4 bases, and 22 bases separated the two germline ends. The CDR3 spells CASNPTVLEWSTEAFF. The DNA of the CDR3 is TGTGCCAGCAACCCGACAGTTCTTGAGTGGAGCACTGAAGCTTTCTTT.

The chain combines TRBV29-1 with TRBJ2-2; no clear D. Germline CDR1 is SQVTM and CDR2 is ANQGSEA. CDR3 length: 14 amino acids. The V gene lost 5 bases and the J gene lost 0 bases, with 10 bases spanning the gap. The DNA for the CDR3 is TGCAGCGTTCTCCGGGCGACGAACACCGGGGAGCTGTTTTTT. Translation: CSVLRATNTGELFF.

A remark on this clone: Compared with germline, one end of the junction differs, possibly owing to a read error. V is TRBV6-5 and J is TRBJ1-4, with unresolved D. CDR1 and CDR2 (germline): MNHEY, SVGAGI. This CDR3 is 14 amino acids long. The CDR3 DNA reads TGTGCCGGCAGACTGGGAGTGGCTAATGAAAAACTGTTTTTT. This gives the protein CAGRLGVANEKLFF.

The chain recombines TRBV10-1 with TRBJ2-1, with TRBD2 matching over 8 bases. Germline trimming cut 5 bases from V and 3 bases from J; bases unmatched to any gene: 12. The CDR3 runs 17 residues. Germline CDR1 WNHNN, CDR2 SYGVQD (reference sequence). The CDR3 nucleotides are TGCGCCAGCAGTTGCTACCCCGGGACTAGGAACTACAATGAGCAGTTCTTC. Translated: CASSCYPGTRNYNEQFF.

The gene calls are TRBV5-1 and TRBJ2-2, with D possibly matching TRBD2 (6 bases). Germline CDR1 and CDR2: SGHRS and YFSETQ. With 5 bases removed from V and 8 bases from J, the gap between germline ends came to 19 bases. The CDR3 is 15 residues long. Here the CDR3 reads CASSFAEGPWGELFF. DNA of the CDR3: TGCGCCAGCAGTTTCGCGGAGGGCCCTTGGGGGGAGCTGTTTTTT.

The chain couples TRBV13 to TRBJ2-1; 8 bases align to TRBD2. The germline gives CDR1 PRHDT, CDR2 FYEKMQ (reference sequence). This CDR3 comprises 15 residues. Trimming took 2 bases from V and 4 from J; bases not matched to a gene: 4. The CDR3 DNA is TGTGCCAGCAGCTTACTCGGGGGGGCTTACAATGAGCAGTTCTTC. Translation: CASSLLGGAYNEQFF.